This paragraph reports one T cell receptor beta chain. The record originates from a study of blood T cell repertoires in COVID-19. The V and J ends lost 6 bases and 6 bases respectively, with 17 bases between them. This CDR3 region has 14 residues. Germline V gene lookup returns CDR1 SGHVS and CDR2 FNYEAQ. Assay used: immunoSEQ multiplex PCR; TCRdb lists only in-frame clones, some missing. The table lists 120,000 or so clones, about 79% of them singletons. The sequence was collected from a woman aged 80 or older with active or convalescent COVID-19. The material sequenced was peripheral blood. The V call is TRBV7-6, the J call TRBJ1-2; tentative D call: TRBD1 (6 bases). The CDR3 protein is CASSQSGAGDGYTF. CDR3 in DNA: TGTGCCAGCAGTCAGAGTGGGGCAGGGGATGGCTACACCTTC.